These 12 T cell receptor beta chains were all obtained from the same sample, sequenced in a study of T cells after yellow fever vaccination. TCRdb independently ran MiXCR on the 5' RACE reads; one entry per CDR3 protein. The repertoire has about 25,000 distinct CDR3 sequences, roughly 3.4% of them found once; the top ten carry 0.75% to 1%. The input for sequencing was PBMCs, either bulk or a sorted T-cell subset (CD4+, CD8+, memory, or dextramer-sorted; not recorded which), taken about 49 days after the first yellow fever vaccination. These receptors were collected from a man younger than 35 who received the YFV17D yellow fever vaccine.

This clonotype was recorded many times. The chain carries TRBV7-2 and TRBJ2-7; TRBD2 matches 7 bases. There are 14 residues in the CDR3. V shed 7 bases and J 1 base; nucleotides not matched to a gene: 7. CDR1 is SGHTA and CDR2 is FQGNSA in the germline V gene. DNA for the CDR3: TGTGCCAGCACCTCGGGGGGTTCTTCCTACGAGCAGTACTTC. Encoded protein: CASTSGGSSYEQYF.

Note on this clonotype: One base away lies a much larger clone, so this may be a sequencing read error. This chain uses TRBV19 with TRBJ2-7, with a possible D match to TRBD1 (6 bases). V was pared by 3 bases and J by 4 bases, with 13 bases between. Germline V lookup: CDR1 LNHDA, CDR2 SQIVND (reference sequence). The CDR3 length is 14 residues. CDR3 loop: CASSITGLSYEQYF. The CDR3 region has the DNA TGTGCCAGTAGTATCACAGGGCTCTCTTACGAGCAGTACTTC.

Ten or more counts support this clonotype. This chain links TRBV18 with TRBJ2-2; D gene unclear. The V gene's germline CDR1 is KGHSH and CDR2 LQKENI. This CDR3 comprises 13 residues. With 1 base removed from V and 6 bases from J, the gap between germline ends came to 6 bases. The CDR3 sequence is CASSPQGSGELFF. The CDR3, as DNA: TGTGCCAGCTCACCACAGGGCTCCGGGGAGCTGTTTTTT.

This clonotype was seen more than once but under ten times. A read error may be the cause here, since a much bigger clone is one base away. This chain joins TRBV7-2 and TRBJ2-5; D is unclear. From germline, CDR1 is SGHTA and CDR2 FQGNSA. Trimming removed 2 bases from V and 7 bases from J, with 14 bases in between. This CDR3 spans 14 amino acids. The CDR3 bases are TGTGCCAGCAGCTTACTAGAGCGATGTGGGACCCAGTACTTC. Protein sequence: CASSLLERCGTQYF.

This clonotype showed up many times. The rearrangement joins TRBV9 to TRBJ2-5; tentatively, D is TRBD2 (5 bases). The CDR3 extends over 12 amino acids. CDR1 is SGDLS and CDR2 is YYNGEE in the germline V gene. The V and J ends lost 7 bases and 4 bases respectively, with 11 bases between them. The chain's CDR3 is CASGSEGETQYF. The CDR3 DNA follows: TGTGCCAGCGGGAGCGAGGGAGAGACCCAGTACTTC.

In this sample, this clonotype turned up many times. The gene calls are TRBV7-9 and TRBJ1-1, with D unresolved. CDR1 and CDR2 (germline): SEHNR, FQNEAQ (reference sequence). V was pared by 4 bases and J by 4 bases, with 10 bases between. The CDR3 covers 13 residues. For the CDR3, the DNA is TGTGCCAGCAGCTCCGAACCAGGCACTGAAGCTTTCTTT. Its protein product is CASSSEPGTEAFF.

This chain links TRBV5-6 with TRBJ1-2; no clear D gene. Germline V gene sequence: CDR1 SGHDT, CDR2 YYEEEE. CDR3 size: 13 residues. Trimming stripped 9 bases from V and 1 base from J, with 13 bases between. The CDR3 sequence is CAMGPGFNYGYTF. The CDR3 DNA is TGTGCCATGGGCCCGGGGTTTAACTATGGCTACACCTTC.

This clonotype was seen ten or more times. J is TRBJ2-1 and V is TRBV4-1, with TRBD2 identical over 11 bases. The germline V gene has CDR1 MGHRA and CDR2 YSYEKL. CDR3 length: 18 amino acids. V lost 1 base and J lost 10; bases outside the gene matches: 15. The CDR3 nucleotides read TGCGCCAGCAGCCAAGTACATCTAGCGGGGGGACCCCGGGGGGAGCAGTTCTTC. Its translation: CASSQVHLAGGPRGEQFF.

In this sample, this clonotype turned up many times. The V and J genes are TRBV7-2 and TRBJ1-1; D remains ambiguous. Looked up from germline, CDR1 is SGHTA and CDR2 is FQGNSA. V lost 2 bases, J lost 2 bases, and 3 bases lay in between. This CDR3 is 12 amino acids long. CDR3 nucleotide sequence: TGTGCCAGCAGCTTATACAACACTGAAGCTTTCTTT. Translated: CASSLYNTEAFF.

This clonotype has ten or more counts. V gene TRBV12-3 or TRBV12-4 combines with J gene TRBJ1-2, with D uncertain. This CDR3 spans 13 amino acids. Trimming pared 2 bases from V and 2 bases from J, leaving 6 bases between. The CDR3, as DNA: TGTGCCAGCAGTTTAAACACGAACTATGGCTACACCTTC. Translated, it gives CASSLNTNYGYTF.

This clonotype has just a few counts. The CDR3 sequence is CASRTPRDRGFTQYF. The CDR3 region has the DNA TGTGCCAGCAGAACTCCTCGGGACCGAGGCTTCACCCAGTACTTC. The chain links TRBV2 to TRBJ2-5, with D possibly called TRBD1 or TRBD2 (5 bases each). Germline loops: CDR1 SNHLY, CDR2 FYNNEI. The CDR3 sequence is 15 residues long. V lost 6 bases to trimming and J lost 8 bases, with 22 bases between them.

In its sample, this clonotype ranks as medium-sized. The chain recombines TRBV2 with TRBJ2-7; 7 nucleotides agree with TRBD1. The CDR3 spans 14 residues. The V gene end was trimmed by 6 bases and the J gene end by 0 bases; junction bases not matched to a gene: 5. Looked up from germline, CDR1 is SNHLY and CDR2 is FYNNEI. The CDR3 loop is CASRGQDRSYEQYF. Written as DNA, the CDR3 is TGTGCCAGCAGAGGACAGGACCGCTCCTACGAGCAGTACTTC.